What follows is one TCR beta chain and its context. Its antigen remains unknown. The identical CDR3 is also encoded by other nucleotide sequences in the sample. Repertoires were generated with immunoSEQ multiplex PCR, while TCRdb's copy carries only in-frame clones and drops some. The table records some 44,000 clones, around 81% of them present only once. The data are from a study of lymphopenia after photon versus proton radiotherapy. Study-wide results and caveats: Under photons, naive T cells and diversity fell while effector/memory populations rose. Better survival with proton therapy was suggested as possible, not demonstrated.

Trimming removed 0 bases from V and 6 bases from J, with 8 bases in between. The CDR3 has 13 amino acids. CDR1 is LGHNA, CDR2 YNFKEQ, per germline. This rearrangement joins TRBV4-2 to TRBJ1-1, with D possibly matching TRBD1 (5 bases). The receptor was derived from a woman in her seventies with pancreatic cancer. Sequencing was performed on peripheral blood, taken from a patient treated with proton-based radiotherapy. The CDR3 loop is CASSQDGGAEAFF. The CDR3 region has the DNA TGTGCCAGCAGCCAAGATGGAGGGGCTGAAGCTTTCTTT.